The 24 T cell receptor beta chains below come from one sample, sequenced in a study of CD8+CD57+ T cells in acquired aplastic anemia. Patients sequenced had flow cytometry evidence of CD8+CD57+ cell expansion. TCR beta VDJ combinations and CDR3 sequences were profiled from genomic DNA. TCRdb independently ran MiXCR on the reads; one entry per CDR3 protein. The table has 200,000 or so distinct CDR3 sequences, 48% seen once. Sequenced sample: sorted CD4+, CD8+, or CD8+CD57+ T cells (not recorded which) from PBMCs. These receptors came from a human donor with aplastic anemia.

There are many counts of this clonotype. This chain connects TRBV20-1 to TRBJ2-3, with D perhaps assigned TRBD1 or TRBD2 (5 bases each). Germline CDR1 and CDR2: DFQATT and SNEGSKA (reference sequence). There are 14 residues in the CDR3. Trimming removed 2 bases from V and 1 base from J, with 10 bases in between. The CDR3 nucleotides are TGCAGTGCTAGACGAGGGGATGGCACAGATACGCAGTATTTT. It encodes CSARRGDGTDTQYF.

This clonotype was counted many times. The chain is built from TRBV6-1 and TRBJ2-3; 8 nucleotides align to TRBD2. CDR1 is MNHNS, CDR2 SASEGT, per germline. The CDR3 is 14 residues long. Losses at the gene ends were 8 bases for V and 2 bases for J; bases not matched to a gene: 6. CDR3 bases: TGTGCCAGCGAAAGCGGGAGCTCCACAGATACGCAGTATTTT. This encodes CASESGSSTDTQYF.

This clonotype was recorded many times. A much larger clone is a single base away; this may be a read error. This chain connects TRBV24-1 to TRBJ1-1; possible D gene TRBD1, 5 bases. The CDR3 spans 14 residues. The germline gives CDR1 KGHDR, CDR2 SFDVKD. Trimming took 3 bases from V and 4 from J, leaving 11 bases between them. CDR3: CATSDPLGGTEAFF. CDR3 bases: TGTGCCACCAGTGATCCCCTTGGGGGCACTGAAGCTTTCTTT.

This chain's CDR3 is CASRGSGNEQFF. In DNA form, the CDR3 reads TGTGCCAGCAGGGGTAGCGGGAACGAGCAGTTCTTC. The rearrangement uses TRBV2 and TRBJ2-1; 8 bases map to TRBD2. The V and J ends lost 6 bases and 10 bases, in that order; junction bases with no gene match: 5. From germline, CDR1 is SNHLY and CDR2 FYNNEI. The CDR3 consists of 12 residues.

This chain links TRBV10-3 with TRBJ2-5; 15 nucleotides line up with TRBD2. The junction had 10 bases not matched to a gene; V was cut back by 6 bases and J by 5 bases. Germline CDR1 ENHRY, CDR2 SYGVKD. The CDR3 is 17 residues long. In DNA form, the CDR3 reads TGTGCCATCAGACCTGGACTAGCGGGAGGGTCCCGGGAGACCCAGTACTTC. Its translation is CAIRPGLAGGSRETQYF.

This rearrangement joins TRBV19 to TRBJ1-6; 9 bases match TRBD1. Germline CDR1 reads LNHDA; CDR2 reads SQIVND (reference sequence). This CDR3 contains 15 residues. V dropped 6 bases and J dropped 10; count of bases not matched to a gene: 10. The CDR3, as DNA: TGTGCCAGTAGCCCGGGACAGGGTAAAAGATCACCCCTCCACTTT. Its translation is CASSPGQGKRSPLHF.

This chain links TRBV20-1 with TRBJ2-7; 8 positions agree with TRBD1. This CDR3 comprises 15 residues. V was clipped by 1 base and J by 3 bases; unmatched bases: 8. The germline V gene has CDR1 DFQATT and CDR2 SNEGSKA (reference sequence). The CDR3 DNA reads TGCAGTGCTAGAGTCCCAGGGGGCGGTAACTACGAGCAGTACTTC. It specifies CSARVPGGGNYEQYF.

The V call is TRBV20-1, the J call TRBJ2-7, with D maybe TRBD1 (8 bases). V lost 6 bases and J 3 bases, leaving 21 bases between the germline ends. Germline V gives CDR1 DFQATT, CDR2 SNEGSKA (reference sequence). The CDR3 is 15 residues long. CDR3 DNA: TGCAGTGCCAGCAGCGGACAGGGAGGGGGCTACGAGCAGTACTTC. Protein sequence: CSASSGQGGGYEQYF.

Here the CDR3 reads CASSPGAGEVKTQYF. Here the CDR3 DNA reads TGTGCCAGCAGCCCGGGGGCAGGGGAAGTAAAGACCCAGTACTTC. The rearrangement joins TRBV9 to TRBJ2-5; possibly TRBD1 or TRBD2 for D (6 bases each). Trimming stripped 4 bases from V and 6 bases from J, with 19 bases between. Germline CDR1 is SGDLS and CDR2 is YYNGEE. This CDR3 is built from 15 residues.

In regard to this clonotype: Possible read error: a much larger clone is one base away. The missing conserved phenylalanine or tryptophan at the end of this CDR3 makes a read error likely. This chain links TRBV4-3 with TRBJ1-5; D may be TRBD1 (5 bases). Germline V lookup: CDR1 LGHNA, CDR2 YSLEER. Trimming cost V 1 base and J 7 bases, with 14 bases left between them. This CDR3 is 15 amino acids long. The DNA for the CDR3 is TGCGCCAGCAGCCAAGGGTGGGGGGTAGAACAGCCCCAGCATCTT. Amino acid sequence: CASSQGWGVEQPQHL.

This clonotype occurred many times. The V gene is TRBV5-1, the J gene TRBJ1-1; 7 bases are shared with TRBD1. V gave up 0 bases and J gave up 4 bases; unmatched junction bases: 3. The germline CDR1 and CDR2 sequences are SGHRS and YFSETQ. The CDR3 runs to 14 residues. The CDR3 region is CASSLGQGGTEAFF. The CDR3 nucleotides are TGCGCCAGCAGCTTGGGACAGGGAGGCACTGAAGCTTTCTTT.

In this sample, this clonotype turned up many times. The rearrangement links TRBV19 to TRBJ1-5; 9 positions agree with TRBD1. Germline CDR1 reads LNHDA; CDR2 reads SQIVND (reference sequence). V shed 8 bases, J shed 9 bases, and the junction held 8 bases outside the gene matches. The CDR3 extends over 13 amino acids. The CDR3 loop is CASSKTGGWPQHF. Here the CDR3 DNA reads TGTGCCAGTTCCAAGACAGGGGGGTGGCCCCAGCATTTT.

A few counts support this clonotype. The chain joins TRBV24-1 to TRBJ2-7; D not resolved. Germline-derived CDR1 and CDR2 are KGHDR and SFDVKD. Trimming cost V 9 bases and J 1 base, with 6 bases left between them. CDR3 length: 11 amino acids. The CDR3 coding sequence is TGTGCCACCGGATCATCCTACGAGCAGTACTTC. Residues: CATGSSYEQYF.

This chain joins TRBV10-1 and TRBJ2-3; D is perhaps TRBD1 (5 bases). The germline V and J ends were trimmed by 2 bases and 1 base, with 7 bases remaining between them. This CDR3 region has 14 residues. Germline V gene lookup returns CDR1 WNHNN and CDR2 SYGVQD (reference sequence). The CDR3 DNA reads as TGCGCCAGCAGTGAGAAGACAGGCACAGATACGCAGTATTTT. This gives the protein CASSEKTGTDTQYF.

The chain has TRBV20-1 and TRBJ1-5; D is uncertain. The V end lost 0 bases, the J end lost 4 bases, and 7 bases lay between the germline ends. This CDR3 contains 13 residues. From germline, CDR1 is DFQATT and CDR2 SNEGSKA (reference sequence). The chain's CDR3 is CSARDVSNQPQHF. CDR3 nucleotide sequence: TGCAGTGCTAGAGATGTCAGTAATCAGCCCCAGCATTTT.

This chain uses TRBV19 with TRBJ1-1; a weak D match, TRBD1 (5 bases). Germline V lookup: CDR1 LNHDA, CDR2 SQIVND (reference sequence). The CDR3 has 13 residues. The germline V and J ends were trimmed by 4 bases and 7 bases, with 13 bases remaining between them. CDR3 nucleotide sequence: TGTGCCAGTAGTACTCGCCAGGGCGTTGAAGCTTTCTTT. Its protein product is CASSTRQGVEAFF. Supplemented by reference TRBV19 and TRBJ1-1, the full variable domain reads DGGITQSPKYLFRKEGQNVTLSCEQNLNHDAMYWYRQDPGQGLRLIYYSQIVNDFQKGDIAEGYSVSREKKESFPLTVTSAQKNPTAFYLCASSTRQGVEAFFGQGTRLTVV.

This chain connects TRBV24-1 to TRBJ2-3, with D possibly TRBD1 on 6 matching bases. Trimming shortened V by 3 bases and J by 3 bases, and 18 bases separated the two germline ends. The CDR3 is 17 residues long. The germline V gene encodes CDR1 KGHDR and CDR2 SFDVKD. The CDR3 nucleotides are TGTGCCACCAGTGATCCTGCCCGGGACATACTAACAGATACGCAGTATTTT. This gives the protein CATSDPARDILTDTQYF.

At least ten counts were recorded for this clonotype. A much larger clone differs from this one at a single base, so this may be a read error. The V and J genes are TRBV3-1 and TRBJ1-6; D unresolved. The germline CDR1 and CDR2 sequences are LGHDT and YNNKEL (reference sequence). V was cut by 3 bases and J by 6 bases, with 3 bases left in between. The CDR3 runs 12 residues. CDR3 residues: CASSQGNSPLHF. CDR3 nucleotide sequence: TGTGCCAGCAGCCAGGGTAATTCACCCCTCCACTTT.

This clonotype was found many times. The chain recombines TRBV30 with TRBJ2-7; D gene unclear. V was cut by 6 bases and J by 5 bases, with 11 bases left in between. CDR1 GTSNPN and CDR2 SVGIG come from the germline V gene (reference sequence). The CDR3 runs 11 residues. The CDR3 loop reads CACAVGDEQYF. CDR3 in DNA: TGTGCCTGTGCTGTGGGCGACGAGCAGTACTTC.

In regard to this clonotype: A much more abundant neighbour one base away suggests this may be a read error. The rearrangement joins TRBV20-1 to TRBJ2-2; 7 bases match TRBD1. The V and J ends lost 5 bases and 6 bases, in that order; junction bases with no gene match: 6. Germline V gene lookup returns CDR1 DFQATT and CDR2 SNEGSKA (reference sequence). The CDR3 is 13 amino acids. The CDR3 region is CSAYRGESGELFF. In DNA form, the CDR3 reads TGCAGTGCTTACAGGGGTGAATCCGGGGAGCTGTTTTTT.

V is TRBV5-1 and J is TRBJ2-5, with unresolved D. This CDR3 spans 13 amino acids. Germline assignment: CDR1 SGHRS and CDR2 YFSETQ. Trimming removed 0 bases at V and 3 bases at J, with 6 bases between. The CDR3 nucleotides are TGCGCCAGCAGCTTGGCTCGGAAAGAGACCCAGTACTTC. Encoded protein: CASSLARKETQYF.

This chain uses TRBV15 with TRBJ1-2; 8 nucleotides align to TRBD1. From germline, CDR1 is LNHNV and CDR2 YYDKDF (reference sequence). The trim removed 2 bases at V and 4 bases at J, leaving 6 bases unmatched. This CDR3 has 15 residues. CDR3 protein: CATSRQGQDIYGYTF. CDR3 DNA: TGTGCCACCAGCAGACAGGGACAGGATATCTATGGCTACACCTTC.

This rearrangement joins TRBV10-3 to TRBJ1-1; D is unclear. The CDR3 is 15 amino acids. Trimming shortened V by 3 bases and J by 3 bases, and 14 bases separated the two germline ends. The germline V gene encodes CDR1 ENHRY and CDR2 SYGVKD. CDR3 DNA: TGTGCCATCAGTGATATCGACTACCAGGACACTGAAGCTTTCTTT. Protein product: CAISDIDYQDTEAFF.

V usage is TRBV3-1 and J usage is TRBJ2-1; the D gene could be TRBD1 or TRBD2 (5 bases each). The CDR3 has 17 amino acids. The ends were cut back, 1 base at V and 0 bases at J, with 13 bases in the middle. The germline gives CDR1 LGHDT, CDR2 YNNKEL (reference sequence). CDR3 in DNA: TGTGCCAGCAGCCAAGGTAGGGACGTGAGCTCCTACAATGAGCAGTTCTTC. Translating it yields CASSQGRDVSSYNEQFF.